This TCR beta chain was retrieved from a study of T-cell memory formation after mild COVID-19. The CDR3 is 16 residues long. Germline V gives CDR1 LNHNV, CDR2 YYDKDF (reference sequence). Trimming stripped 5 bases from V and 2 bases from J, with 16 bases between. Constant-segment primers served in 5'RACE that generated TCR alpha and TCR beta cDNA libraries bearing sample barcodes and UMIs. TCRdb reprocessed the 5' RACE reads via MiXCR and lists one record per CDR3 protein. The sample yields around 150,000 distinct CDR3 sequences, around 10% seen once. Sequences were obtained from PBMCs or a T cell subset sorted from them (not recorded which). This sequence originates from a young man who had mild COVID-19 (a few samples of this study predate the infection). Cell type and time point are not known. The chain joins TRBV15 to TRBJ1-5; possibly TRBD1 for D (6 bases). The CDR3 protein is CATSPNKGGGNQPQHF. The CDR3 DNA follows: TGTGCCACCAGCCCCAATAAGGGGGGCGGCAATCAGCCCCAGCATTTT.